This TCR beta chain is drawn from a study of OX40 agonist ivuxolimab in advanced cancers. Across the whole study: Ivuxolimab, which patients received intravenously every 2 weeks, was dosed at 0.01 to 10 mg/kg. The study, taken as a whole, reports: Expanded clones were, on average, more numerous among CD8+ T cells than CD4+. Nonresponders, in some cases, also had low normalized T-cell clonal expansion. There was clonal expansion of CD4+ and CD8+ blood T cells by week 6 at 0.1 to 3.0 mg/kg.

The CDR3 totals 16 residues. Germline CDR1 is SGHAT and CDR2 is FQNNGV. V lost 1 base to trimming and J lost 4 bases, with 16 bases between them. This clone has a single count. The antigen is not known. Using immunoSEQ multiplex PCR, the repertoire was profiled, and TCRdb retains in-frame clones only, with some absent. The sample contains 25,000 to 35,000 clones, 80% to 90% of which appear only once. The specimen was CD4+ or CD8+ T cells sorted from blood, collected in a trial of the OX40 agonist ivuxolimab. This TCR came from an adult with an advanced solid tumor such as melanoma, head and neck, liver or kidney cancer. The V call is TRBV11-2, the J call TRBJ2-5; perhaps TRBD1 as D (6 bases). CDR3 amino acids: CASSLVPGDVRETQYF. The CDR3 region has the DNA TGTGCCAGCAGCTTAGTTCCAGGGGATGTTCGAGAGACCCAGTACTTC.